This entry lists 26 T cell receptor beta chains sequenced from one sample in a study of cytomegalovirus exposure and HLA in healthy donors. PCR employed 60 Vbeta and 13 Jbeta primers. Sequencing used immunoSEQ multiplex PCR; TCRdb keeps in-frame clones, though not all of them. The data hold roughly 100,000 clones, with about 60% observed a single time. The sample consisted of PBMCs. All receptors come from a human donor in good health.

V is TRBV19 and J is TRBJ2-2; D may be TRBD1 (6 bases). V lost 5 bases to trimming and J lost 5 bases, with 24 bases between them. This CDR3 spans 18 amino acids. Germline CDR1 and CDR2: LNHDA and SQIVND (reference sequence). In DNA form, the CDR3 reads TGTGCCAGTAGTTCTGTCAGATCAGGGGCAGATAGTACCGGGGAGCTGTTTTTT. Translating gives CASSSVRSGADSTGELFF. Variable domain in full (rest from reference TRBV19 and TRBJ2-2): DGGITQSPKYLFRKEGQNVTLSCEQNLNHDAMYWYRQDPGQGLRLIYYSQIVNDFQKGDIAEGYSVSREKKESFPLTVTSAQKNPTAFYLCASSSVRSGADSTGELFFGEGSRLTVL.

The V gene is TRBV2, the J gene TRBJ2-3; a weak D match, TRBD1 (6 bases). Trimming removed 6 bases from V and 1 base from J, with 14 bases in between. Germline CDR1 and CDR2: SNHLY and FYNNEI. This CDR3 is built from 15 residues. CDR3 amino acids: CASRPGVRGTDTQYF. The CDR3 nucleotides read TGTGCCAGCAGGCCAGGGGTACGGGGCACAGATACGCAGTATTTT.

The CDR3 DNA reads as TGTGCCAGCAGCCAAGAAGGGACAGGGCTACCTGAAGCTTTCTTT. Protein: CASSQEGTGLPEAFF. V is TRBV14 and J is TRBJ1-1; TRBD1 aligns across 9 bases. The CDR3 totals 15 residues. V shed 0 bases and J 6 bases; nucleotides not matched to a gene: 5. Germline CDR1 is SGHDN and CDR2 is FVKESK.

The chain links TRBV7-8 to TRBJ2-7; the match to TRBD2 covers 7 bases. V lost 0 bases, J lost 3 bases, and 8 bases stayed unmatched. This CDR3 has 16 amino acids. Germline assignment: CDR1 SGHVS and CDR2 FQNEAQ. CDR3 sequence: CASSLALASGVYEQYF. The CDR3 nucleotides are TGTGCCAGCAGCTTAGCGCTGGCTAGCGGCGTCTACGAGCAGTACTTC.

This clone was picked up a small number of times. The chain uses TRBV6-5 and TRBJ2-3, with D uncertain. The CDR3 has 15 residues. The germline V gene encodes CDR1 MNHEY and CDR2 SVGAGI. V lost 0 bases, J lost 2 bases, and 9 bases lay in between. CDR3 sequence (DNA): TGTGCCAGCAGTTACTCTGGGCGACCCACAGATACGCAGTATTTT. It codes for CASSYSGRPTDTQYF.

The chain uses TRBV9 and TRBJ2-1; 10 bases are shared with TRBD2. The CDR3 sequence is 20 residues long. Unmatched junction bases numbered 19, after V lost 2 bases and J lost 5 bases. Germline V gene lookup returns CDR1 SGDLS and CDR2 YYNGEE. CDR3 residues: CASSVPPRGTASGSNNEQFF. DNA of the CDR3: TGTGCCAGCAGCGTTCCGCCCCGCGGGACGGCTAGCGGGAGCAACAATGAGCAGTTCTTC.

As regards this clone: Relative to the germline gene, one junction end is altered; a read error may explain this. The V and J genes are TRBV6-5 and TRBJ2-5, with D possibly being TRBD1 (5 bases). This CDR3 contains 14 residues. Germline CDR1 MNHEY, CDR2 SVGAGI. The CDR3 coding sequence is TGTGCCAGCAGTTTCCTGACAGCGCAAGGGACCCAGTACTTC. This codes for CASSFLTAQGTQYF.

The rearrangement joins TRBV7-9 to TRBJ2-3; perhaps TRBD2 as D (5 bases). The V end was cut by 6 bases, the J end by 4 bases, with 14 bases between. The CDR3 loop spans 14 amino acids. Germline values: CDR1 SEHNR, CDR2 FQNEAQ (reference sequence). The CDR3: CASRASGNPDTQYF. For the CDR3, the DNA is TGTGCCAGCAGGGCAAGCGGAAATCCAGATACGCAGTATTTT. Using reference TRBV7-9 and TRBJ2-3 for the parts outside the CDR3, the full variable domain is DTGVSQNPRHKITKRGQNVTFRCDPISEHNRLYWYRQTLGQGPEFLTYFQNEAQLEKSRLLSDRFSAERPKGSFSTLEIQRTEQGDSAMYLCASRASGNPDTQYFGPGTRLTVL.

This rearrangement joins TRBV4-1 to TRBJ2-3; weak D call: TRBD1 (5 bases). V lost 0 bases and J lost 8, with 15 bases in between. The germline V gene encodes CDR1 MGHRA and CDR2 YSYEKL. This CDR3 has 15 amino acids. The CDR3 loop reads CASSQEAGPQGTQYF. The CDR3 DNA is TGCGCCAGCAGCCAAGAGGCAGGACCTCAGGGTACGCAGTATTTT.

This chain joins TRBV10-3 and TRBJ1-1; 7 bases fit TRBD1. Looked up from germline, CDR1 is ENHRY and CDR2 is SYGVKD. The length of the CDR3 is 14 residues. Losses at the gene ends were 7 bases for V and 7 bases for J; bases not matched to a gene: 12. The CDR3 protein is CAITGTSGGDEAFF. The CDR3 DNA follows: TGTGCCATCACCGGCACATCAGGGGGTGATGAAGCTTTCTTT.

A single count supports this clone. V usage is TRBV6-6 and J usage is TRBJ2-2; possibly TRBD1 for D (5 bases). The CDR3 length is 16 residues. Between the trimmed V and J ends, which lost 6 bases and 2 bases, there was a span of 16 bases. In germline, CDR1 is MNHNY, CDR2 SVGAGI (reference sequence). CDR3 sequence reads: CASSPFKGYNTGELFF. Here the CDR3 DNA reads TGTGCCAGCAGCCCTTTCAAGGGGTACAACACCGGGGAGCTGTTTTTT.

The chain has TRBV27 and TRBJ1-1; D may be TRBD1 (6 bases). The V end lost 3 bases, the J end lost 7 bases, and 12 bases lay between the germline ends. CDR1 and CDR2 from the germline V gene are MNHEY and SMNVEV (reference sequence). The length of the CDR3 is 13 residues. This chain's CDR3 is CASSFTQGLEAFF. The CDR3 DNA reads as TGTGCCAGCAGTTTTACACAGGGCCTTGAAGCTTTCTTT.

This chain connects TRBV5-1 to TRBJ2-2; a possible D gene is TRBD2 (5 bases). The germline V and J ends were trimmed by 0 bases and 4 bases, with 10 bases remaining between them. This CDR3 region has 15 residues. Germline-derived CDR1 and CDR2 are SGHRS and YFSETQ. The CDR3 loop reads CASSLAGSGTGELFF. In nucleotides, the CDR3 is TGCGCCAGCAGCTTGGCGGGGTCGGGCACCGGGGAGCTGTTTTTT.

CDR3 protein: CASSYGTSGSREQYF. For the CDR3, the DNA is TGTGCCAGCAGTTACGGGACTAGCGGGAGCCGGGAGCAGTACTTC. The V call is TRBV6-5, the J call TRBJ2-7; 14 bases are a match to TRBD2. The germline gives CDR1 MNHEY, CDR2 SVGAGI. The junction had 4 bases not matched to a gene; V was cut back by 2 bases and J by 7 bases. The CDR3 totals 15 residues.

The chain employs TRBV19 and TRBJ1-2; D is uncertain. The CDR3 contains 13 residues. Per the germline V gene, CDR1 is LNHDA and CDR2 is SQIVND (reference sequence). V lost 4 bases and J 2 bases, leaving 8 bases between the germline ends. The CDR3 is CASSNSRNYGYTF. CDR3 in DNA: TGTGCCAGTAGTAATTCGAGGAACTATGGCTACACCTTC.

This chain uses TRBV7-9 with TRBJ2-1; 7 bases agree with TRBD2. This CDR3 is 13 amino acids long. CDR1 SEHNR and CDR2 FQNEAQ come from the germline V gene (reference sequence). The junction had 8 bases not matched to a gene; V was cut back by 10 bases and J by 5 bases. The chain's CDR3 is CATDRDYNNEQFF. As DNA, the CDR3 is TGTGCCACTGATCGGGACTACAACAATGAGCAGTTCTTC.

This rearrangement joins TRBV6-1 to TRBJ1-2; no reliable D call. V gave up 6 bases and J gave up 5 bases, with 10 bases separating them. The germline CDR1 and CDR2 sequences are MNHNS and SASEGT. This CDR3 has 12 amino acids. The chain's CDR3 is CASRGSQYGYTF. The CDR3 nucleotides are TGTGCCAGCAGGGGCTCCCAATATGGCTACACCTTC.

The chain employs TRBV6-5 and TRBJ2-7; TRBD1 matches at 7 bases. CDR3 length: 15 amino acids. CDR1 is MNHEY, CDR2 SVGAGI, per germline. V dropped 4 bases and J dropped 6; count of bases not matched to a gene: 12. The CDR3 loop reads CASSFGQVEFGEQYF. CDR3 nucleotides: TGTGCCAGCAGTTTCGGACAGGTGGAGTTTGGCGAGCAGTACTTC.

This chain uses TRBV11-2 with TRBJ2-2; D gene ambiguous. Germline CDR1 is SGHAT and CDR2 is FQNNGV. This CDR3 is built from 13 residues. V was shortened by 4 bases and J by 3 bases, with 6 bases between the two germline ends. The CDR3 nucleotides read TGTGCCAGCAGCTCCTTATACACCGGGGAGCTGTTTTTT. This translates into CASSSLYTGELFF.

The genes are TRBV5-6 and TRBJ2-5; no definite D call. V dropped 7 bases and J dropped 2 bases, with 12 bases sitting between them. The CDR3 runs to 13 residues. Germline-derived CDR1 and CDR2 are SGHDT and YYEEEE. CDR3 region: CASGFLRQETQYF. For the CDR3, the DNA is TGTGCCAGCGGTTTTCTGCGGCAAGAGACCCAGTACTTC.

This clone has a single count. This chain links TRBV29-1 with TRBJ1-2; TRBD1 is a possible D gene (5 bases). The CDR3 has 11 amino acids. Deletions cut 3 bases from V and 8 bases from J, with 10 bases between. Per the germline V gene, CDR1 is SQVTM and CDR2 is ANQGSEA. CDR3 DNA: TGCAGCGTTGAGTCAGGGAACGGCTACACCTTC. Its protein is CSVESGNGYTF. Filled out from reference TRBV29-1 and TRBJ1-2, the complete variable domain reads SAVISQKPSRDICQRGTSLTIQCQVDSQVTMMFWYRQQPGQSLTLIATANQGSEATYESGFVIDKFPISRPNLTFSTLTVSNMSPEDSSIYLCSVESGNGYTFGSGTRLTVV.

J is TRBJ2-3 and V is TRBV2; a weak D match, TRBD2 (5 bases). The CDR3 sequence is 12 residues long. The V end lost 8 bases, the J end lost 6 bases, and 12 bases lay between the germline ends. Germline V gives CDR1 SNHLY, CDR2 FYNNEI. The CDR3 region has the DNA TGTGCCAGCGGGCGTGGAGGTGATACGCAGTATTTT. It specifies CASGRGGDTQYF.

The V and J genes are TRBV5-6 and TRBJ2-5; 10 bases align to TRBD2. CDR3 length: 15 amino acids. Germline-derived CDR1 and CDR2 are SGHDT and YYEEEE. V lost 4 bases, J lost 2 bases, and 5 bases stayed unmatched. CDR3 DNA: TGTGCCAGCAGCCCAGGACTAGCGGTTCAAGAGACCCAGTACTTC. Amino acids: CASSPGLAVQETQYF.

The chain uses TRBV5-1 and TRBJ2-1; D unresolved. This CDR3 is 15 amino acids long. Germline V lookup: CDR1 SGHRS, CDR2 YFSETQ. V gave up 0 bases and J gave up 2 bases, with 9 bases separating them. The CDR3: CASSLEPVAYNEQFF. Here the CDR3 DNA reads TGCGCCAGCAGCTTGGAGCCGGTGGCCTACAATGAGCAGTTCTTC.

V usage is TRBV7-9 and J usage is TRBJ1-2, with D hard to call. Germline V gene lookup returns CDR1 SEHNR and CDR2 FQNEAQ (reference sequence). This CDR3 has 12 residues. The ends were cut back, 2 bases at V and 4 bases at J, with 5 bases in the middle. CDR3 bases: TGTGCCAGCAGCTTACCCGGCTATGGCTACACCTTC. This gives the protein CASSLPGYGYTF.

This clone was seen a few times. This chain connects TRBV5-1 to TRBJ2-3; 14 positions agree with TRBD2. V lost 7 bases, J lost 3 bases, and 4 bases stayed unmatched. The CDR3 contains 15 residues. CDR1 and CDR2 (germline): SGHRS, YFSETQ. This CDR3 is CASQGLAGVTDTQYF. CDR3 sequence (DNA): TGCGCCAGCCAGGGACTAGCGGGAGTAACAGATACGCAGTATTTT. The whole variable domain, filled in from reference TRBV5-1 and TRBJ2-3, reads KAGVTQTPRYLIKTRGQQVTLSCSPISGHRSVSWYQQTPGQGLQFLFEYFSETQRNKGNFPGRFSGRQFSNSRSEMNVSTLELGDSALYLCASQGLAGVTDTQYFGPGTRLTVL.